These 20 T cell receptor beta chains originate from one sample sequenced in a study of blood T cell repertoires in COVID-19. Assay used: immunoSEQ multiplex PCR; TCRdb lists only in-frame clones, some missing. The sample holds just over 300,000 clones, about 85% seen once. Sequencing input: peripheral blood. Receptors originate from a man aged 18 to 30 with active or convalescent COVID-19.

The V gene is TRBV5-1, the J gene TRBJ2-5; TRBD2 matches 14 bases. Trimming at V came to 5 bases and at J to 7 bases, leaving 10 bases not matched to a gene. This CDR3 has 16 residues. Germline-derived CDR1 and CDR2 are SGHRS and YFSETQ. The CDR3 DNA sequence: TGCGCCAGCAGGCCCCGACTAGCGGGGGGGCAGGCGACCCAGTACTTC. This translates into CASRPRLAGGQATQYF.

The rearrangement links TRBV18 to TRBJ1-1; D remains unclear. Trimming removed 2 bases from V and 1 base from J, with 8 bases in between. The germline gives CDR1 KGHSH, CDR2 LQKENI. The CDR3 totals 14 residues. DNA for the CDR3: TGTGCCAGCTCACCAAACCTCAGGAACACTGAAGCTTTCTTT. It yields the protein CASSPNLRNTEAFF.

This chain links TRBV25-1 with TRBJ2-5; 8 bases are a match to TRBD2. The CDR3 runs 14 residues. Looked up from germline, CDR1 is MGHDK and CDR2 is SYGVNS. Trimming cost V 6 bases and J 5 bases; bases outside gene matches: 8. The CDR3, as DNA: TGTGCCAGCAGGAGCGGGGGTTTTGCGGAGACCCAGTACTTC. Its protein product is CASRSGGFAETQYF.

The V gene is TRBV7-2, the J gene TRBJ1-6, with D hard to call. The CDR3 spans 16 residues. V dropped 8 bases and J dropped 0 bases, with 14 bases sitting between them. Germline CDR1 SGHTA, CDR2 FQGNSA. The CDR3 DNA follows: TGTGCCAGCCGTCTCGGCGGGAGCTCCTATAATTCACCCCTCCACTTT. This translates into CASRLGGSSYNSPLHF.

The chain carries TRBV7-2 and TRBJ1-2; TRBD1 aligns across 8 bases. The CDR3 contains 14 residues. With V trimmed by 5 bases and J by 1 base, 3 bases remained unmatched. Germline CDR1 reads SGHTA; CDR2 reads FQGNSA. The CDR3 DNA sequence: TGTGCCAGCAGCAGGACAGGGAATAACTATGGCTACACCTTC. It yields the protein CASSRTGNNYGYTF.

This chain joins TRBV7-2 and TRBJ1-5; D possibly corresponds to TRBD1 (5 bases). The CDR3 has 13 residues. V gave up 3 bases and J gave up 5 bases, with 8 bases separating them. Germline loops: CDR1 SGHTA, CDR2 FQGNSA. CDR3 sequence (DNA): TGTGCCAGCAGCTTTAAAGGGGATCAGCCCCAGCATTTT. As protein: CASSFKGDQPQHF.

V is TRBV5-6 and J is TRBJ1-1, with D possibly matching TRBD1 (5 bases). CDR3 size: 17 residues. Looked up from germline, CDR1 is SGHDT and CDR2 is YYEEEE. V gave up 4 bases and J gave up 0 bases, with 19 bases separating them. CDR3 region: CASSPWGREVMNTEAFF. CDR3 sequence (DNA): TGTGCCAGCAGCCCCTGGGGCAGGGAGGTCATGAACACTGAAGCTTTCTTT. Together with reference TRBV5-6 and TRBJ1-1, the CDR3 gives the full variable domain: DAGVTQSPTHLIKTRGQQVTLRCSPKSGHDTVSWYQQALGQGPQFIFQYYEEEERQRGNFPDRFSGHQFPNYSSELNVNALLLGDSALYLCASSPWGREVMNTEAFFGQGTRLTVV.

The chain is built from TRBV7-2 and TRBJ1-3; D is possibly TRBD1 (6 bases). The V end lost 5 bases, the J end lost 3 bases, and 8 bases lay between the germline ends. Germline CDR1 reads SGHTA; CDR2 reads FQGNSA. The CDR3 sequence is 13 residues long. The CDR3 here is CASSLDSGNTIYF. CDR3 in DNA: TGTGCCAGCAGCCTGGACAGTGGAAACACCATATATTTT.

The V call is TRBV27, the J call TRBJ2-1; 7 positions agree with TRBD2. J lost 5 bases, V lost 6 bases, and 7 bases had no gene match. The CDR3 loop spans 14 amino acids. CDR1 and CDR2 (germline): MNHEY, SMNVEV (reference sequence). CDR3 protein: CASREELANNEQFF. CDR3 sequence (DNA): TGTGCCAGCAGGGAGGAACTAGCGAACAATGAGCAGTTCTTC.

CDR3 protein: CASSRTPAVDRGYTF. The DNA of the CDR3 is TGTGCCAGCAGTCGGACTCCAGCAGTTGATCGTGGCTACACCTTC. The chain is built from TRBV6-2 or TRBV6-3 and TRBJ1-2; D ambiguous. Germline CDR1 is MNHEY and CDR2 is SVGEGT. CDR3 length: 15 amino acids. Deletions cut 5 bases from V and 7 bases from J, with 20 bases between.

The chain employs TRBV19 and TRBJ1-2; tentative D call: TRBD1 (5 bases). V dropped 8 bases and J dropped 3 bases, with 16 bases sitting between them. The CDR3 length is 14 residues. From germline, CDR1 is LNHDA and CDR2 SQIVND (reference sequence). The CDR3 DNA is TGTGCCAGTCAACAGGATCCCTTCGACTATGGCTACACCTTC. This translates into CASQQDPFDYGYTF.

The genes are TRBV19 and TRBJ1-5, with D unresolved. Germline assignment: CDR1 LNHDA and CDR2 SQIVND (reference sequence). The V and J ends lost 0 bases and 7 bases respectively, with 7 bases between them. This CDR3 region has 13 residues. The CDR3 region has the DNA TGTGCCAGTAGTATAGAGGGCCGCCAGCCCCAGCATTTT. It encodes CASSIEGRQPQHF.

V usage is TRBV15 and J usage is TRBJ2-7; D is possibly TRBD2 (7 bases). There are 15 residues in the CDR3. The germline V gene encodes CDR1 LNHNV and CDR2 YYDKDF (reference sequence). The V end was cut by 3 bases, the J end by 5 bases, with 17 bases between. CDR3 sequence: CATSRRGGTWDEQYF. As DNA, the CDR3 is TGTGCCACCAGCAGGAGGGGGGGGACCTGGGACGAGCAGTACTTC. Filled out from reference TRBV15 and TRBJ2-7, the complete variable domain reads DAMVIQNPRYQVTQFGKPVTLSCSQTLNHNVMYWYQQKSSQAPKLLFHYYDKDFNNEADTPDNFQSRRPNTSFCFLDIRSPGLGDTAMYLCATSRRGGTWDEQYFGPGTRLTVT.

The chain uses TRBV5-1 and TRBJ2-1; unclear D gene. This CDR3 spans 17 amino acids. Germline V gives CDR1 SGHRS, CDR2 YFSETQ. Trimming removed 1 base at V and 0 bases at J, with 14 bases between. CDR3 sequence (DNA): TGCGCCAGCAGCTTGAGATTTAGCCGCAGCTCCTACAATGAGCAGTTCTTC. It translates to CASSLRFSRSSYNEQFF.

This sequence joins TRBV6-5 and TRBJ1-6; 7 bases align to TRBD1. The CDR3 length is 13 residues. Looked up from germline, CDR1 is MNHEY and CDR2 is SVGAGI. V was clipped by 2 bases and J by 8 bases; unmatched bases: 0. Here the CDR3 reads CASSYTGDSPLHF. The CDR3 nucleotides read TGTGCCAGCAGTTACACAGGGGATTCACCCCTCCACTTT.

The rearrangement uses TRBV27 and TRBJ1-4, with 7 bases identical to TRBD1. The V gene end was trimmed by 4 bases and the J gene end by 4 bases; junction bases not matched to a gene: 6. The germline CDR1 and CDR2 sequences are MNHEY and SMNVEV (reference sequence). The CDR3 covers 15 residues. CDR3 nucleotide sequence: TGTGCCAGCAGTTCACGACAGGGAGATAATGAAAAACTGTTTTTT. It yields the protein CASSSRQGDNEKLFF.

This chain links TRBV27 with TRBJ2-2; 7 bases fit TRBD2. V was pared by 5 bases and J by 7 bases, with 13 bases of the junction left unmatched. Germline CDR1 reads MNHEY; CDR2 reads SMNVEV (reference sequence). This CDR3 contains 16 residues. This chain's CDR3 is CASSPLGGFKFGELFF. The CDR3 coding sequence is TGTGCCAGCAGTCCGCTGGGGGGGTTTAAGTTCGGGGAGCTGTTTTTT.

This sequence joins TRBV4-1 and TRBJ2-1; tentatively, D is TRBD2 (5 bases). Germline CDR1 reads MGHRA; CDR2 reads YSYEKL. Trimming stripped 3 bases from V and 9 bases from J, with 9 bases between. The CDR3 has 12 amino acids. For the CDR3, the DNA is TGCGCCAGCAGCCACCTACTAGGTGAGCAGTTCTTC. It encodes CASSHLLGEQFF.

The CDR3 region is CASSARKTPQYF. The CDR3 nucleotides read TGTGCCAGCAGCGCCAGGAAAACGCCGCAGTACTTC. The chain couples TRBV28 to TRBJ2-7; D is uncertain. V shed 6 bases and J shed 9 bases, with 15 bases lying between them. CDR1 is MDHEN and CDR2 is SYDVKM in the germline V gene. This CDR3 spans 12 amino acids.

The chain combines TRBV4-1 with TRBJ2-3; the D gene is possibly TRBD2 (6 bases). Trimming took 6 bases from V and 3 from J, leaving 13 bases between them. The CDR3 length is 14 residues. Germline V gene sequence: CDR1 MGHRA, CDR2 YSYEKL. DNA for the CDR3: TGCGCCAGCAGGAGTGGGCGGGGTACAGATACGCAGTATTTT. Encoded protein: CASRSGRGTDTQYF.